This entry features one TCR beta chain sequence. Its antigen remains unidentified. V lost 1 base and J lost 8; bases outside the gene matches: 4. Germline CDR1 is MNHNS and CDR2 is SASEGT. This CDR3 has 15 residues. The sample originates from a study of PD-1 blockade in classical Hodgkin lymphoma. Turning to the study itself: Intravenous delivery of nivolumab at 3 mg/kg to patients occurred every 2 weeks. Notes on the study in general: By C4D1, CD4+ diversity increased significantly, especially in complete responders. As was reported, newly diagnosed patients showed lower baseline TCR diversity than healthy donors did. Patients with an early start, nivolumab under 1 year after ASCT, were excluded.

Time point in this sample: cycle 4 day 1 (C4D1), after 5 to 7 weeks of nivolumab. Every patient relapsed after autologous stem cell transplantation, and brentuximab vedotin exposure varied. The assay was immunoSEQ multiplex PCR, and TCRdb's table has in-frame clones only and misses some. The repertoire has around 50,000 clones, nearly 90% of them found once; the top ten carry approximately 13%. This rearrangement joins TRBV6-1 to TRBJ1-4; TRBD1 agrees at 10 bases. The sequence derives from a human donor with classical Hodgkin lymphoma. The sequences come from peripheral blood mononuclear cells (PBMCs), collected before the fourth cycle of nivolumab. The CDR3: CASSEGTGGKEKLFF. The CDR3, as DNA: TGTGCCAGCAGTGAAGGGACAGGGGGAAAAGAAAAACTGTTTTTT.